A selection of T cell receptor beta chains follows, all from one sample in a study of T cell responses to AZD1222 COVID-19 vaccine. The method was immunoSEQ multiplex PCR; TCRdb's version includes in-frame clones alone and lacks a portion of them. The sample lists approximately 170,000 clones, more than 85% occurring once. Sequencing was performed on peripheral blood, taken on day 0 of AZD1222 vaccination. The receptor set was obtained from an adult in good health. The CDR3 runs from the conserved cysteine through the conserved F or W. The D gene is left open where the match is weak. Some rows have no size entry. The others give once, few or many, or a class for an expanded clone.

v_gene,abundance,d_gene,j_gene,CDR3nt,CDR3aa
TRBV9,.,TRBD2,TRBJ2-7,TGTGCCAGCAGCGTAGGCCTAGCGGGAGTCTACGAGCAGTACTTC,CASSVGLAGVYEQYF
TRBV18,.,TRBD2,TRBJ2-7,TGTGCCAGCTCACCTTTGGGACTAGCGGGAGGGGAAGAGCAGTACTTC,CASSPLGLAGGEEQYF
TRBV7-2,few,.,TRBJ1-3,TGTGCCAGCAGCTTATTCGGCGGCGTCTCTGGAAACACCATATATTTT,CASSLFGGVSGNTIYF
TRBV11-2,.,.,TRBJ2-7,TGTGCCAGCAGCTCCGGACAGTGGATGGACAACGAGCAGTACTTC,CASSSGQWMDNEQYF
TRBV28,.,.,TRBJ2-1,TGTGCCAGCAGGAGGGATGTGCCCACTCGCGATTTAAAGCAGTTCTTC,CASRRDVPTRDLKQFF
TRBV14,.,TRBD1,TRBJ2-3,TGTGCCAGCAGCCAGAGAGGGGGCCGTACAGATACGCAGTATTTT,CASSQRGGRTDTQYF
TRBV2,.,.,TRBJ2-1,TGTGCCAGCAGTGAATATCAGGTTCTCAATGAGCAGTTCTTC,CASSEYQVLNEQFF
TRBV5-1,.,TRBD2,TRBJ2-1,TGCGCCAGCTGGGGGGTAGCGGGAGGTAATGAGCAGTTCTTC,CASWGVAGGNEQFF
TRBV23-1,once,TRBD1,TRBJ2-6,TGCGCCAGCAGTCAATCTGGGGGACAGGGGGTAAGTGGGGCCAACGTCCTGACTTTC,CASSQSGGQGVSGANVLTF
TRBV7-2,.,.,TRBJ1-6,TGTGCCAGCCGCGCGTCGTCCCTTGATAATTCACCCCTCCACTTT,CASRASSLDNSPLHF
TRBV28,once,.,TRBJ1-6,TGTGCCAGCAGTTCCTCCTGGGGGGCGGGTTCACCCCTCCACTTT,CASSSSWGAGSPLHF
TRBV19,.,.,TRBJ1-5,TGTGCCAGTAGTCTCGGCAGTTTCAATAGCAATCAGCCCCAGCATTTT,CASSLGSFNSNQPQHF
TRBV2,.,.,TRBJ1-6,TGTGCCAGGGGAAATGTAAATTCACCCCTCCACTTT,CARGNVNSPLHF
TRBV4-3,.,TRBD1,TRBJ1-1,TGCGCCAGCAGCCAACGGGAGGGGGCGGGGGCTTTCTTT,CASSQREGAGAFF
TRBV19,few,.,TRBJ2-3,TGTGCCAGCTGGGGGCAGGGGTCAGATACGCAGTATTTT,CASWGQGSDTQYF
TRBV4-2,.,TRBD2,TRBJ2-1,TGTGCCAGCAGCTACCTGCCGGGACTAGCGGGAGAAGAGAGCAATGAGCAGTTCTTC,CASSYLPGLAGEESNEQFF
TRBV5-7,.,.,TRBJ2-1,TGTGCCAGCAGCTTGCATAAAGGGCAGAATGAGCAGTTCTTC,CASSLHKGQNEQFF
TRBV12-3/TRBV12-4,.,.,TRBJ2-7,TGTGCCAGCAGTATGCCTGCTGGTGAGCAGTACTTC,CASSMPAGEQYF
TRBV7-2,.,.,TRBJ2-1,TGTGCCAGCAGCTGGTACAATGAGCAGTTCTTC,CASSWYNEQFF
TRBV3-1/TRBV3-2,.,.,TRBJ2-7,TGTGCCAGCAGTCGCGGGACAGTTACCTACGAGCAGTACTTC,CASSRGTVTYEQYF
TRBV6-5,.,TRBD1,TRBJ1-2,TGTGCCAGCAGTTACTCGGGGACAGCCAATAACTATGGCTACACCTTC,CASSYSGTANNYGYTF
TRBV5-1,.,.,TRBJ2-2,TGCGCCAGCAGCTTGCAGGGGGGTAAAAAAAACACCGGGGAGCTGTTTTTT,CASSLQGGKKNTGELFF
TRBV6-5,.,TRBD1,TRBJ1-2,TGTGCCAGCAGTTGGACAGGTTTCAATGGCTACACCTTC,CASSWTGFNGYTF
TRBV30,.,TRBD1,TRBJ1-6,TGTGCCTGGAGCGAAGGGGGCGATTCACCCCTCCACTTT,CAWSEGGDSPLHF
TRBV2,.,.,TRBJ1-3,TGTGCCAGAAAAAGCGAGGGGGTCGGATTCTCTGGAAACACCATATATTTT,CARKSEGVGFSGNTIYF
TRBV27,.,.,TRBJ1-6,TGTGCCAGCAGTATTCTGGGGAGCTCCTATAATTCACCCCTCCACTTT,CASSILGSSYNSPLHF
TRBV5-1,.,TRBD1,TRBJ1-5,TGCGCCAGCAGCTTGGGACAGGGTGATCAGCCCCAGCATTTT,CASSLGQGDQPQHF
TRBV11-3,.,TRBD2,TRBJ2-5,TGTGCCAGCAGCTGGTCCACGGGAGGCCAGTACTTC,CASSWSTGGQYF
TRBV7-2,.,.,TRBJ2-3,TGTGCCAGCAGCTTCGAGGGCCGGTTGGGGACAGATACGCAGTATTTT,CASSFEGRLGTDTQYF
TRBV19,few,TRBD2,TRBJ2-1,TGTGCCAGTAGTATAGGACTAGCGGGAGGGTCCTTACACTCCTACAATGAGCAGTTCTTC,CASSIGLAGGSLHSYNEQFF
TRBV5-5,.,TRBD1,TRBJ1-6,TGTGCCAGCAGCCTCTGGACAGGGGGGAATTCACCCCTCCACTTT,CASSLWTGGNSPLHF
TRBV6-1,.,TRBD1,TRBJ1-5,TGTGCCAGCAGTGAGAAGGGGGCGGTTCAGCCCCAGCATTTT,CASSEKGAVQPQHF
TRBV6-4,.,.,TRBJ1-1,TGTGCCAGCAGTGCGTTGGCGGGCACTGAAGCTTTCTTT,CASSALAGTEAFF